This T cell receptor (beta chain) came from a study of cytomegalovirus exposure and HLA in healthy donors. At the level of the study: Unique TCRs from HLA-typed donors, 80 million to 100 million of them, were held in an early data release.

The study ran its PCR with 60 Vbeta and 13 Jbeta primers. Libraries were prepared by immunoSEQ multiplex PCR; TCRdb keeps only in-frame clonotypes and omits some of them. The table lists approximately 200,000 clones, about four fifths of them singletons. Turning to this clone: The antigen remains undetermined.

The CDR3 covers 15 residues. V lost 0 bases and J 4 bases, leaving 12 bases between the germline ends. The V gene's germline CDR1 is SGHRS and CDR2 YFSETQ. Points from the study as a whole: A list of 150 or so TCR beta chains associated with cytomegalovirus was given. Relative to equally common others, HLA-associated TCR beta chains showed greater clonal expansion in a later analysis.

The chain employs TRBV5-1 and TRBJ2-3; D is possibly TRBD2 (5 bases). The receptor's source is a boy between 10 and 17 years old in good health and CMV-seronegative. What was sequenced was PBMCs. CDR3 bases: TGCGCCAGCAGCTTGGATGGGGTTAGCGCAGATACGCAGTATTTT. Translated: CASSLDGVSADTQYF.